The clone carrying this T cell receptor beta chain occurred a few times. Its target is unknown. A lack of ophthalmopathy progression within 18 months defined stable Graves' hyperthyroidism. The sample belongs to a study of T cells in Graves' hyperthyroidism and ophthalmopathy. Study observations and caveats: The model anticipated ophthalmopathy a median about 6.5 months pre-onset. Ophthalmopathy was separated from stable hyperthyroidism by a 13 V-J model. Blood also carried most thyroid clonotypes expanded above 0.001.

Amplification targeted TCR beta CDR3 regions from RNA transcripts. During a first-round RT-PCR of the TCR CDR3, the HTBI primer set was used. Using its own MiXCR run on the multiplex PCR reads, TCRdb lists one record per CDR3 protein. The table includes approximately 530,000 distinct CDR3 sequences, 15% to 20% detected once. Sequencing was carried out using blood. The source is a woman under 30 with Graves' hyperthyroidism.

The CDR3 bases are TGTGCCACCAGCAGAGCGCTCGGGGGGGGCGGGACTGAAGCTTTCTTT. It is translated as CATSRALGGGGTEAFF. The rearrangement links TRBV15 to TRBJ1-1, with D possibly matching TRBD1 (6 bases). CDR3 size: 16 residues. Germline values: CDR1 LNHNV, CDR2 YYDKDF (reference sequence). The V end was cut by 1 base, the J end by 5 bases, with 17 bases between.